This TCR beta chain is from a study of cytomegalovirus exposure and HLA in healthy donors. The study ran its PCR with 60 Vbeta and 13 Jbeta primers. Libraries were prepared by immunoSEQ multiplex PCR; TCRdb keeps only in-frame clonotypes and omits some of them. The sample shows 210,000 or so clones, approximately 84% of them seen only once. Trimming left V 6 bases short and J 6 bases short, with 12 bases between. The CDR3 has 12 residues. Germline-derived CDR1 and CDR2 are MNHNY and SVGAGI (reference sequence). This clone turned up a few times. The target antigen is unknown. Study observations and caveats: V- and J-gene trimming in TCR beta was tied to a missense DCLRE1C variant by an analysis performed later.

The receptor was isolated from a woman in her forties in good health and CMV-seronegative. What was sequenced was PBMCs. The chain links TRBV6-6 to TRBJ2-7; tentatively, D is TRBD1 (6 bases). The DNA for the CDR3 is TGTGCCAGCAGAGACCCCAGGGGCGAGCAGTACTTC. Protein: CASRDPRGEQYF.